These 19 T cell receptor beta chains originate from one sample sequenced in a study of T-cell reconstitution after alpha-beta-depleted transplantation in children. The TCRbeta library was prepared with unique molecular identifiers. TCRdb called the PCR reads again in MiXCR, with one record for every CDR3 protein. The sample contains 300,000 or so distinct CDR3 sequences, more than 20% of which appear only once. The specimen comprised PBMCs, mostly from graft donor cells, sampled 180 days after TCRalphabeta/CD19-depleted stem cell transplant. Receptors originate from a male patient younger than 18 who had a stem cell transplant for acute lymphoblastic leukemia, so the T cells may come from the graft donor.

The genes are TRBV20-1 and TRBJ1-2, with 9 bases fitting TRBD1. With 1 base clipped from V and 2 bases from J, the junction kept 5 bases outside the gene matches. From germline, CDR1 is DFQATT and CDR2 SNEGSKA (reference sequence). This CDR3 comprises 15 residues. The CDR3 region is CSARVFGQGNYGYTF. Here the CDR3 DNA reads TGCAGTGCTAGAGTTTTCGGACAGGGGAACTATGGCTACACCTTC.

V and J are TRBV7-9 and TRBJ1-2; 7 bases are shared with TRBD1. There are 16 residues in the CDR3. Germline CDR1 is SEHNR and CDR2 is FQNEAQ (reference sequence). Trimming took 5 bases from V and 6 from J; bases not matched to a gene: 15. The chain's CDR3 is CASSPILPQTGNGYTF. The CDR3 DNA sequence: TGTGCCAGCAGCCCGATATTACCCCAGACAGGGAATGGCTACACCTTC. Full variable domain (rest looked up from reference TRBV7-9 and TRBJ1-2): DTGVSQNPRHKITKRGQNVTFRCDPISEHNRLYWYRQTLGQGPEFLTYFQNEAQLEKSRLLSDRFSAERPKGSFSTLEIQRTEQGDSAMYLCASSPILPQTGNGYTFGSGTRLTVV.

The CDR3 protein is CSARAGGGIYGEQFF. Written as DNA, the CDR3 is TGCAGTGCTAGGGCGGGCGGTGGAATTTACGGTGAGCAGTTCTTC. This rearrangement joins TRBV20-1 to TRBJ2-1, with D maybe TRBD2 (5 bases). The germline V gene encodes CDR1 DFQATT and CDR2 SNEGSKA (reference sequence). V lost 3 bases to trimming and J lost 9 bases, with 21 bases between them. The CDR3 is made up of 15 amino acids.

This sequence joins TRBV24-1 and TRBJ2-3; possibly TRBD2 for D (6 bases). The CDR3 is made up of 16 amino acids. Trimming cost V 5 bases and J 5 bases, with 19 bases left between them. The germline V gene has CDR1 KGHDR and CDR2 SFDVKD. Here the CDR3 DNA reads TGTGCCACCAGTGCCGTAGCGGAGGCCCCTTTAGATACGCAGTATTTT. This codes for CATSAVAEAPLDTQYF.

The chain has TRBV6-5 and TRBJ2-1, with D uncertain. CDR3 length: 14 residues. Trimming removed 0 bases from V and 11 bases from J, with 14 bases in between. The germline gives CDR1 MNHEY, CDR2 SVGAGI. The CDR3 sequence is CASSYSTVGLKQFF. In DNA, the CDR3 is TGTGCCAGCAGTTACTCGACGGTTGGATTAAAGCAGTTCTTC.

This clonotype was counted between two and nine times. The chain recombines TRBV27 with TRBJ1-3, with D hard to call. V shed 5 bases and J shed 0 bases, with 11 bases lying between them. The CDR3 spans 15 residues. Germline V gene lookup returns CDR1 MNHEY and CDR2 SMNVEV (reference sequence). CDR3 residues: CASSPDTISGNTIYF. The DNA for the CDR3 is TGTGCCAGCAGTCCCGACACTATCTCTGGAAACACCATATATTTT.

The chain carries TRBV7-9 and TRBJ2-5; the D is unclear. In germline, CDR1 is SEHNR, CDR2 FQNEAQ (reference sequence). The CDR3 has 14 amino acids. Trimming shortened V by 3 bases and J by 1 base, and 9 bases separated the two germline ends. The CDR3 DNA sequence: TGTGCCAGCAGCTTTTACGTCAGCCAAGAGACCCAGTACTTC. Encoded protein: CASSFYVSQETQYF. Full variable domain (outside the CDR3, taken from reference TRBV7-9 and TRBJ2-5): DTGVSQNPRHKITKRGQNVTFRCDPISEHNRLYWYRQTLGQGPEFLTYFQNEAQLEKSRLLSDRFSAERPKGSFSTLEIQRTEQGDSAMYLCASSFYVSQETQYFGPGTRLLVL.

This clonotype was detected a few times. This chain joins TRBV18 and TRBJ2-1; D may be TRBD1 or TRBD2 (5 bases each). Germline V gene lookup returns CDR1 KGHSH and CDR2 LQKENI. CDR3 size: 15 residues. V dropped 0 bases and J dropped 4 bases, with 10 bases sitting between them. CDR3 sequence reads: CASSPPGTPYNEQFF. CDR3 sequence (DNA): TGTGCCAGCTCACCACCCGGGACGCCTTACAATGAGCAGTTCTTC.

V usage is TRBV5-1 and J usage is TRBJ2-7; the D call may be TRBD1 or TRBD2 (7 bases each). The ends were cut back, 3 bases at V and 3 bases at J, with 16 bases in the middle. The germline V gene has CDR1 SGHRS and CDR2 YFSETQ. The CDR3 sequence is 15 residues long. The CDR3 region has the DNA TGCGCCAGCAGCTGGGCTCCAGGGGGGGTCTACGAGCAGTACTTC. It codes for CASSWAPGGVYEQYF. Combining the CDR3 with reference TRBV5-1 and TRBJ2-7 gives the whole variable domain KAGVTQTPRYLIKTRGQQVTLSCSPISGHRSVSWYQQTPGQGLQFLFEYFSETQRNKGNFPGRFSGRQFSNSRSEMNVSTLELGDSALYLCASSWAPGGVYEQYFGPGTRLTVT.

The rearrangement uses TRBV25-1 and TRBJ2-7; either TRBD1 or TRBD2 may fit D (5 bases each). Deletions cut 4 bases from V and 1 base from J, with 14 bases between. The CDR3 totals 15 residues. Germline lookup yields CDR1 MGHDK and CDR2 SYGVNS. CDR3 sequence reads: CASSARDGVSYEQYF. CDR3 DNA sequence: TGTGCCAGCAGTGCCCGGGACGGGGTATCCTACGAGCAGTACTTC.

This clonotype has only a few counts. The V gene is TRBV12-3 or TRBV12-4, the J gene TRBJ1-1, with TRBD1 as a possible D gene (5 bases). This CDR3 has 14 amino acids. V gave up 5 bases and J gave up 1 base, with 11 bases separating them. The CDR3 loop is CASSVREANTEAFF. CDR3 nucleotides: TGTGCCAGCAGTGTCAGGGAGGCGAACACTGAAGCTTTCTTT.

Turning to this clonotype: One junction end does not reproduce the germline sequence, and a read error may be involved. V and J are TRBV5-1 and TRBJ2-7; 15 nucleotides agree with TRBD2. Per the germline V gene, CDR1 is SGHRS and CDR2 is YFSETQ. The CDR3 is 14 residues long. For the CDR3, the DNA is TGCGCCAGCAGCGGGGGACTAGCGGGAGGCGAGCGGTACTTC. Translation: CASSGGLAGGERYF. Together with reference TRBV5-1 and TRBJ2-7, the CDR3 gives the full variable domain: KAGVTQTPRYLIKTRGQQVTLSCSPISGHRSVSWYQQTPGQGLQFLFEYFSETQRNKGNFPGRFSGRQFSNSRSEMNVSTLELGDSALYLCASSGGLAGGERYFGPGTRLTVT.

This clonotype was detected only a few times. The chain uses TRBV4-1 and TRBJ2-7, with D perhaps matching TRBD1 (9 bases). Germline assignment: CDR1 MGHRA and CDR2 YSYEKL. Trimming cost V 1 base and J 3 bases, with 16 bases left between them. This CDR3 has 16 amino acids. CDR3 sequence reads: CASSQVAGQGVYEQYF. The CDR3 nucleotides are TGCGCCAGCAGCCAAGTAGCGGGACAGGGAGTCTACGAGCAGTACTTC.

In the case of this clonotype: A much bigger clone sits one base away, suggesting this may be a read error. The gene calls are TRBV20-1 and TRBJ2-3, with 10 bases that match TRBD2. After removal of 6 bases from V and 8 bases from J, the junction contained 20 bases not matched to a gene. CDR3 length: 17 amino acids. CDR1 is DFQATT, CDR2 SNEGSKA, per germline (reference sequence). The CDR3 loop is CSAASTMSGRGRGTQYF. The CDR3 region has the DNA TGCAGTGCAGCCTCCACGATGAGCGGGAGGGGGAGGGGTACGCAGTATTTT.

V and J are TRBV20-1 and TRBJ2-2; a possible D gene is TRBD2 (5 bases). CDR1 is DFQATT, CDR2 SNEGSKA, per germline (reference sequence). CDR3 length: 15 amino acids. Trimming left V 3 bases short and J 2 bases short, with 13 bases between. CDR3 amino acids: CSASLWTGNTGELFF. The CDR3 nucleotides read TGCAGTGCTAGTCTTTGGACTGGAAACACCGGGGAGCTGTTTTTT.

This clonotype was detected only a few times. V is TRBV18 and J is TRBJ2-4, with no clear D. Germline CDR1 is KGHSH and CDR2 is LQKENI. Trimming removed 0 bases from V and 5 bases from J, with 5 bases in between. The CDR3 has 13 amino acids. CDR3 residues: CASSPPEENIQYF. The CDR3 coding sequence is TGTGCCAGCTCACCACCCGAGGAAAACATTCAGTACTTC. Full variable domain (remainder filled in from reference TRBV18 and TRBJ2-4): NAGVMQNPRHLVRRRGQEARLRCSPMKGHSHVYWYRQLPEEGLKFMVYLQKENIIDESGMPKERFSAEFPKEGPSILRIQQVVRGDSAAYFCASSPPEENIQYFGAGTRLSVL.

This clonotype was counted ten times or more. The chain couples TRBV5-6 to TRBJ2-1; 8 bases are a match to TRBD1. Germline loops: CDR1 SGHDT, CDR2 YYEEEE. V was pared by 5 bases and J by 1 base, with 8 bases of the junction left unmatched. The CDR3 spans 16 residues. CDR3 DNA: TGTGCCAGCAGGACCGGGACAGGTTCATCCTACAATGAGCAGTTCTTC. It encodes CASRTGTGSSYNEQFF.

In this sample, this clonotype turned up once. This sequence joins TRBV7-3 and TRBJ2-7, with no clear D. Between the trimmed V and J ends, which lost 1 base and 0 bases, there was a span of 10 bases. The CDR3 runs 15 residues. Germline V CDR1 and CDR2: SGHTA, FQGTGA. CDR3 amino acids: CASSLMSLGSYEQYF. DNA of the CDR3: TGTGCCAGCAGCTTAATGTCCCTCGGCTCCTACGAGCAGTACTTC.

A few counts support this clonotype. The V call is TRBV14, the J call TRBJ2-5; 7 nucleotides line up with TRBD1. J lost 4 bases, V lost 4 bases, and 9 bases had no gene match. The CDR3 is made up of 15 amino acids. Germline CDR1 is SGHDN and CDR2 is FVKESK. Written as DNA, the CDR3 is TGTGCCAGCAGCCGACAGGGTGTAGAACGAGAGACCCAGTACTTC. Translated, it gives CASSRQGVERETQYF.